This T cell receptor (beta chain) was sequenced for a study of blood T cell repertoires in COVID-19. On the study more broadly: Samples taken during acute and convalescent COVID-19 were collected in the United States, Italy and Spain. Sources were T cells, B-cell-depleted T cells, or PBMCs; the material itself was cDNA or gDNA.

Original processing methods: Nucleated cell number was recorded as an estimate derived from reference gene primer amplification. The repertoire was sequenced with immunoSEQ multiplex PCR; TCRdb's copy has only in-frame clones and lacks some. That table supplies the V and J calls and clone size; D and trimming were determined from the DNA. This repertoire shows under 500,000 clones, around nine tenths found once; its top ten account for approximately 4.5%. The CDR3 totals 15 residues. Germline-derived CDR1 and CDR2 are MNHNS and SASEGT. V dropped 1 base and J dropped 3 bases, with 10 bases sitting between them.

This clonotype was sampled from a woman aged 25-40 years with acute or convalescent COVID-19. The material sequenced was peripheral blood. J is TRBJ2-1 and V is TRBV6-1; TRBD1 might be the D (6 bases). The CDR3 DNA is TGTGCCAGCAGTGAAGAAGGGGGTTACTACAATGAGCAGTTCTTC. Its translation is CASSEEGGYYNEQFF.